Each of the 26 T cell receptor beta chains below was sequenced from the same sample in a study of T cell repertoires in cytomegalovirus infection. Their cognate antigens are unknown. One entry per CDR3 protein, called by TCRdb with MiXCR from the reads. The sample shows some 200,000 distinct CDR3 sequences, about 40% of them seen only once. The sequences come from CD8+ T cells from cultured PBMCs, collected from culture after CMV antigen stimulation. The receptors stem from a human donor in good health (CMV status not recorded). Some clones in this sample may be carry-over from other donors' samples.

J is TRBJ2-5 and V is TRBV7-9; possible D gene TRBD2, 6 bases. Per the germline V gene, CDR1 is SEHNR and CDR2 is FQNEAQ (reference sequence). Trimming shortened V by 5 bases and J by 5 bases, and 21 bases separated the two germline ends. CDR3 size: 16 residues. This CDR3 reads CASSPRETSHRETQYF. CDR3 coding DNA: TGTGCCAGCAGCCCCCGGGAGACTTCCCACCGGGAGACCCAGTACTTC.

Points on this clonotype: Compared with germline, one end of the junction differs, possibly owing to a read error. The rearrangement joins TRBV7-6 to TRBJ2-5; 11 bases line up with TRBD2. This CDR3 is built from 16 residues. Germline loops: CDR1 SGHVS, CDR2 FNYEAQ. The CDR3 bases are TGTGCTAGCAGCGCCGTACTAGCGGGAGCTCCAGAGACCCAGTACTTC. Protein sequence: CASSAVLAGAPETQYF.

V gene TRBV11-3 combines with J gene TRBJ2-3; tentatively, D is TRBD1 (6 bases). The germline CDR1 and CDR2 sequences are SGHNT and YENEEA. The CDR3 totals 17 residues. The V end was cut by 0 bases, the J end by 3 bases, with 16 bases between. CDR3 residues: CASSLEAGVWGTDTQYF. The DNA of the CDR3 is TGTGCCAGCAGCTTAGAGGCAGGGGTGTGGGGAACAGATACGCAGTATTTT.

The J gene is TRBJ2-1, the V gene TRBV20-1; possibly TRBD2 for D (6 bases). Germline-derived CDR1 and CDR2 are DFQATT and SNEGSKA (reference sequence). V was pared by 0 bases and J by 4 bases, with 16 bases between. The CDR3 consists of 16 residues. CDR3 DNA: TGCAGTGCTAGAGATACCGCGGGGAGTACGTACAATGAGCAGTTCTTC. It translates to CSARDTAGSTYNEQFF.

The V gene is TRBV11-2, the J gene TRBJ2-7; 11 bases are shared with TRBD2. V trimming: 7 bases; J trimming: 2 bases; junction bases outside the gene matches: 10. The length of the CDR3 is 16 residues. The germline V gene has CDR1 SGHAT and CDR2 FQNNGV. CDR3 nucleotide sequence: TGTGCCAGCACCTCTCCGACTAGCGGGACCGCCTACGAGCAGTACTTC. It encodes CASTSPTSGTAYEQYF.

By sample fraction, this clonotype is medium-sized (0.01 to 0.1%). The rearrangement links TRBV18 to TRBJ1-5; maybe TRBD1 (6 bases). The CDR3 length is 15 residues. CDR1 and CDR2 (germline): KGHSH, LQKENI. Trimming took off 6 bases at V and 0 bases at J, with 12 bases between the two ends. This CDR3 reads CASSPGHVSNQPQHF. The CDR3 bases are TGTGCCAGCTCCCCGGGACACGTTAGCAATCAGCCCCAGCATTTT.

The CDR3 DNA reads as TGTGCCAGCAGTCGCATAGGGGCGTACACAGATACGCAGTATTTT. Translation gives CASSRIGAYTDTQYF. V is TRBV28 and J is TRBJ2-3; possible D gene TRBD1, 5 bases. Germline-derived CDR1 and CDR2 are MDHEN and SYDVKM. This CDR3 contains 15 residues. V dropped 5 bases and J dropped 2 bases, with 14 bases sitting between them.

This clonotype came up once. V is TRBV4-2 and J is TRBJ1-2; TRBD1 aligns across 10 bases. The CDR3 spans 18 residues. V dropped 3 bases and J dropped 3; count of bases not matched to a gene: 13. Germline CDR1 reads LGHNA; CDR2 reads YNFKEQ. CDR3 sequence (DNA): TGTGCCAGCAGCCATGAGAGGAAAGCCGGGACAGGGGACTATGGCTACACCTTC. Amino acids: CASSHERKAGTGDYGYTF.

This clonotype has a handful of counts. One junction end does not reproduce the germline sequence, and a read error may be involved. The chain recombines TRBV7-6 with TRBJ2-3, with D unclear. Germline assignment: CDR1 SGHVS and CDR2 FNYEAQ. The CDR3 covers 13 residues. The CDR3 nucleotides read TGTGCCAGCAGCTCCCCGGGCACGGATACGCAGTATTTT. Translation: CASSSPGTDTQYF.

The chain combines TRBV6-6 with TRBJ2-1, with 8 bases lining up with TRBD2. Germline V gives CDR1 MNHNY, CDR2 SVGAGI (reference sequence). The CDR3 totals 16 residues. The J segment lost 8 bases and the V segment lost 0 bases, leaving 9 bases of the junction unmatched. As DNA, the CDR3 is TGTGCCAGCAGTTACTCGAATCGCCTCGGGGGGGATGAGCAGTTCTTC. It yields the protein CASSYSNRLGGDEQFF.

The genes are TRBV5-1 and TRBJ2-2, with 9 bases lining up with TRBD2. Trimming took 1 base from V and 4 from J; bases not matched to a gene: 8. The CDR3 extends over 17 amino acids. Germline assignment: CDR1 SGHRS and CDR2 YFSETQ. The CDR3 DNA is TGCGCCAGCAGCTTGTATGAACTAGCGGGTACCACCGGGGAGCTGTTTTTT. Amino acids: CASSLYELAGTTGELFF.

This clonotype has only one observation. This chain connects TRBV7-3 to TRBJ2-5, with D hard to call. Germline V gives CDR1 SGHTA, CDR2 FQGTGA. The CDR3 length is 14 residues. The ends were cut back, 4 bases at V and 4 bases at J, with 13 bases in the middle. As DNA, the CDR3 is TGTGCCAGCAGCTCCGGACCTGGTGGAGAGACCCAGTACTTC. It specifies CASSSGPGGETQYF.

The sample holds a few counts of this clonotype. This rearrangement joins TRBV12-3 or TRBV12-4 to TRBJ2-7; TRBD2 aligns across 9 bases. This CDR3 has 15 amino acids. Trimming cost V 3 bases and J 5 bases; bases outside gene matches: 8. CDR3 bases: TGTGCCAGCAGTTTTAGCGGGAGTATACGGCACGAGCAGTACTTC. This translates into CASSFSGSIRHEQYF.

Note on this clonotype: At one end, the junction sequence differs from germline, possibly due to a read error. The chain joins TRBV6-2 or TRBV6-3 to TRBJ1-2; D remains ambiguous. CDR3 length: 13 residues. Per germline, CDR1 MNHEY and CDR2 SVGEGT. CDR3 protein: CASSHSPGNGYTF. The CDR3 DNA reads as TGTGCCAGCAGTCACTCGCCTGGGAATGGCTACACCTTC.

This clonotype was detected many times. This rearrangement joins TRBV27 to TRBJ2-7, with 7 bases aligning to TRBD2. Germline V CDR1 and CDR2: MNHEY, SMNVEV (reference sequence). The V and J ends lost 3 bases and 4 bases, in that order; junction bases with no gene match: 6. The CDR3 runs 14 residues. The CDR3, as DNA: TGTGCCAGCAGTTTGGGCGGGAGTAGGTACGAGCAGTACTTC. It encodes CASSLGGSRYEQYF.

The sample holds a few counts of this clonotype. No DNA is shown, since the ends of the CDR3 on it are uncertain; the CDR3 is the one TCRdb lists. The chain has TRBV11-2 and TRBJ2-7; TRBD2, the D gene given by the table, was not confirmed from the DNA. Germline loops: CDR1 SGHAT, CDR2 FQNNGV. The CDR3 numbers 16 amino acids, ends counted. CDR3 loop: CASSFGPGLGMDEQYF.

Many counts were recorded for this clonotype. This sequence joins TRBV7-9 and TRBJ1-1; D is ambiguous. The germline V and J ends were trimmed by 4 bases and 4 bases, with 7 bases remaining between them. Germline V CDR1 and CDR2: SEHNR, FQNEAQ (reference sequence). CDR3 length: 12 amino acids. CDR3 residues: CASSSYGTEAFF. The CDR3 DNA reads TGTGCCAGCAGCTCCTATGGCACTGAAGCTTTCTTT.

V and J are TRBV29-1 and TRBJ2-7; TRBD2 is a possible D gene (6 bases). Germline assignment: CDR1 SQVTM and CDR2 ANQGSEA. The CDR3 loop spans 14 amino acids. V was shortened by 1 base and J by 7 bases, with 17 bases between the two germline ends. The CDR3 reads CSVEVGRRGGEQYF. CDR3 bases: TGCAGCGTTGAAGTGGGCAGGAGGGGCGGGGAGCAGTACTTC.

The J gene is TRBJ2-6, the V gene TRBV6-2 or TRBV6-3, with TRBD1 matching 10 bases. The V and J ends lost 7 bases and 0 bases, in that order; junction bases with no gene match: 6. The CDR3 sequence is 17 residues long. CDR1 is MNHEY and CDR2 is SVGEGT in the germline V gene. The CDR3 sequence is CASIPTGGHSGANVLTF. The DNA for the CDR3 is TGTGCCAGCATCCCGACAGGGGGCCACTCTGGGGCCAACGTCCTGACTTTC.

The chain recombines TRBV10-3 with TRBJ2-7; maybe TRBD2 (6 bases). This CDR3 is 14 amino acids long. Trimming took off 3 bases at V and 0 bases at J, with 9 bases between the two ends. Germline CDR1 reads ENHRY; CDR2 reads SYGVKD. DNA for the CDR3: TGTGCCATCAGTGACGGGGGTTACTCCTACGAGCAGTACTTC. It yields the protein CAISDGGYSYEQYF.

This chain connects TRBV5-6 to TRBJ1-2; no definite D call. Trimming shortened V by 0 bases and J by 6 bases, and 15 bases separated the two germline ends. The CDR3 loop spans 15 amino acids. Germline CDR1 and CDR2: SGHDT and YYEEEE. The CDR3 here is CASSLVRRVRDGYTF. In nucleotides, the CDR3 is TGTGCCAGCAGCTTGGTTAGAAGGGTGAGGGATGGCTACACCTTC.

The V call is TRBV9, the J call TRBJ1-1, with no clear D. V lost 0 bases and J 3 bases, leaving 9 bases between the germline ends. Germline V gives CDR1 SGDLS, CDR2 YYNGEE. The CDR3 is made up of 14 amino acids. CDR3 in amino acids: CASSVVIRDTEAFF. The CDR3 coding sequence is TGTGCCAGCAGCGTAGTCATCCGGGACACTGAAGCTTTCTTT.

The V and J genes are TRBV7-9 and TRBJ2-2, with D maybe TRBD2 (5 bases). V lost 5 bases to trimming and J lost 1 base, with 8 bases between them. This CDR3 has 14 residues. Germline CDR1 and CDR2: SEHNR and FQNEAQ (reference sequence). CDR3 DNA: TGTGCCAGCAGCCCCGGGGAGAACACCGGGGAGCTGTTTTTT. Its protein product is CASSPGENTGELFF.

V usage is TRBV4-2 and J usage is TRBJ1-2; D may be TRBD1 (5 bases). This CDR3 spans 14 amino acids. Germline values: CDR1 LGHNA, CDR2 YNFKEQ. Trimming cost V 0 bases and J 5 bases, with 10 bases left between them. CDR3 protein: CASSQDKKGYGYTF. The CDR3 DNA is TGTGCCAGCAGCCAAGATAAGAAGGGGTATGGCTACACCTTC.

The CDR3 is CASSLESGRGLYEQYF. In nucleotides, the CDR3 is TGTGCCAGCAGCTTAGAATCGGGCAGGGGGCTTTACGAGCAGTACTTC. This chain connects TRBV7-9 to TRBJ2-7; 8 nucleotides agree with TRBD1. The CDR3 sequence is 16 residues long. V shed 1 base and J 4 bases; nucleotides not matched to a gene: 9. Germline V gene lookup returns CDR1 SEHNR and CDR2 FQNEAQ (reference sequence).

The chain combines TRBV27 with TRBJ1-2; 8 bases map to TRBD1. The J segment lost 2 bases and the V segment lost 5 bases, leaving 13 bases of the junction unmatched. Looked up from germline, CDR1 is MNHEY and CDR2 is SMNVEV (reference sequence). CDR3 length: 17 amino acids. DNA for the CDR3: TGTGCCAGCAGTACTGGACAGGGTGGTTCTCCCAACTATGGCTACACCTTC. It is translated as CASSTGQGGSPNYGYTF.